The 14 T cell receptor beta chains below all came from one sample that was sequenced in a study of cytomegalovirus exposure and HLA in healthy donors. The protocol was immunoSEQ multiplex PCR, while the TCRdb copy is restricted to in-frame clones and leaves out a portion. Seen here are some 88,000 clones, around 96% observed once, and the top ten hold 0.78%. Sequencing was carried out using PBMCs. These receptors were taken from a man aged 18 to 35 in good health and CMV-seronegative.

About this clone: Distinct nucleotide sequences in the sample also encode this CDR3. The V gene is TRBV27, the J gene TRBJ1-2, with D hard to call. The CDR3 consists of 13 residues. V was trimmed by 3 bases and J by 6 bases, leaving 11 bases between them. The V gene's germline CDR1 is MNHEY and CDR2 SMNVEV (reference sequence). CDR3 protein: CASSLEGRDGYTF. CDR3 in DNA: TGTGCCAGCAGTTTGGAGGGCAGAGATGGCTACACCTTC.

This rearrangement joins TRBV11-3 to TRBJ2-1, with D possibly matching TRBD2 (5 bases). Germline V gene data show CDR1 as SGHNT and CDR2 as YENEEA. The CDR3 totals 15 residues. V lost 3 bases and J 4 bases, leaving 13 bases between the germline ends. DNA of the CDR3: TGTGCCAGCAGCTTCAGTGGGAGTCTTTACAATGAGCAGTTCTTC. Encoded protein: CASSFSGSLYNEQFF. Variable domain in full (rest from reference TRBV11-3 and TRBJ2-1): EAGVVQSPRYKIIEKKQPVAFWCNPISGHNTLYWYLQNLGQGPELLIRYENEEAVDDSQLPKDRFSAERLKGVDSTLKIQPAELGDSAVYLCASSFSGSLYNEQFFGPGTRLTVL.

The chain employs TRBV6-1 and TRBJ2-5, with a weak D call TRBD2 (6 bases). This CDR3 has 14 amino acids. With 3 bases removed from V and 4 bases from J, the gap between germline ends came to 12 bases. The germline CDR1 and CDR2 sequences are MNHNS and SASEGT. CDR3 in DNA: TGTGCCAGCAGTGACGTCGGGGGAACAGAGACCCAGTACTTC. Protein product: CASSDVGGTETQYF.

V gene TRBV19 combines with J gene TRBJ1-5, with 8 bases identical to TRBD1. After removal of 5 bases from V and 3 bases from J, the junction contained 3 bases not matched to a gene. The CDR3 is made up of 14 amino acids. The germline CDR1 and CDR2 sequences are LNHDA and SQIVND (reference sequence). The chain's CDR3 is CASSYRGFNQPQHF. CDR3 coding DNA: TGTGCCAGTAGTTACAGGGGGTTCAATCAGCCCCAGCATTTT. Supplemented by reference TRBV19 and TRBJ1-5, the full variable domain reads DGGITQSPKYLFRKEGQNVTLSCEQNLNHDAMYWYRQDPGQGLRLIYYSQIVNDFQKGDIAEGYSVSREKKESFPLTVTSAQKNPTAFYLCASSYRGFNQPQHFGDGTRLSIL.

The CDR3 sequence: CASSNRDKGQEQYF. CDR3 DNA sequence: TGTGCCAGTAGTAACCGGGACAAAGGCCAAGAGCAGTACTTC. The chain carries TRBV19 and TRBJ2-7; D perhaps matches TRBD1 (6 bases). Trimming left V 4 bases short and J 7 bases short, with 17 bases between. CDR1 LNHDA and CDR2 SQIVND come from the germline V gene (reference sequence). The CDR3 length is 14 residues.

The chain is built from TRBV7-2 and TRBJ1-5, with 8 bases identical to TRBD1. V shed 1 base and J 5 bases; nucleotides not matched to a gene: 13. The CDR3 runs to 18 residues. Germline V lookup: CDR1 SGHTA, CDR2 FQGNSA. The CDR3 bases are TGTGCCAGCAGCTTAGTTGGGCGACAGGGGTTCTTCGATCAGCCCCAGCATTTT. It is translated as CASSLVGRQGFFDQPQHF.

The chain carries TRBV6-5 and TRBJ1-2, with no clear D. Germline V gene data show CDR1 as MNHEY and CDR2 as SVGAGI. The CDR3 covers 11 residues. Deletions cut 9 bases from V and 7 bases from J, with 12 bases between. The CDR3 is CASTSRGGYTF. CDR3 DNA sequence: TGTGCCAGTACATCAAGAGGTGGCTACACCTTC.

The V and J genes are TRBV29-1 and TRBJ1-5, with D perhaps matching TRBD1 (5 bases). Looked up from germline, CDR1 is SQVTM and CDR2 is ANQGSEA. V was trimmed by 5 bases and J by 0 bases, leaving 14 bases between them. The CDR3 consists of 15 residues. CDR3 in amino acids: CSVSSGGSSNQPQHF. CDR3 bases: TGCAGCGTTAGCTCGGGGGGGAGTAGCAATCAGCCCCAGCATTTT.

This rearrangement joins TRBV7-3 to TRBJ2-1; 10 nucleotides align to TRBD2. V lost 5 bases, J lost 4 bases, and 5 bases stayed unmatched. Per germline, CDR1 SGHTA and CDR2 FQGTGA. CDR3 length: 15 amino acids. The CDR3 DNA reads TGTGCCAGCAGCGACCCTAGCGGGAGTTACAATGAGCAGTTCTTC. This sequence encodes CASSDPSGSYNEQFF.

The CDR3, as DNA: TGTGCTAGTGGTTTGATCGCAGGTCAAGAGACCCAGTACTTC. It encodes CASGLIAGQETQYF. This sequence joins TRBV12-5 and TRBJ2-5; no reliable D call. CDR3 length: 14 residues. Between the trimmed V and J ends, which lost 2 bases and 2 bases, there was a span of 9 bases. The germline CDR1 and CDR2 sequences are LGHNT and FRNRAP.

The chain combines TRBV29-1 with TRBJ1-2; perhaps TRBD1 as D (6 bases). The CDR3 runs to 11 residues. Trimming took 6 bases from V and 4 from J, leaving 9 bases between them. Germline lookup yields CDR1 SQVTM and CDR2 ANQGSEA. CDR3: CSVADSYGYTF. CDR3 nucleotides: TGCAGCGTCGCGGACAGCTATGGCTACACCTTC.

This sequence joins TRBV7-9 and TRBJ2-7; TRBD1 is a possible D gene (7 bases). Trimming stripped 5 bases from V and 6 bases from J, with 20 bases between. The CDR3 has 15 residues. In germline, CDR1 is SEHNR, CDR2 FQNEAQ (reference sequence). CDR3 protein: CASSPGTVLAGEQYF. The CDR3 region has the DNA TGTGCCAGCAGCCCAGGGACAGTACTAGCCGGCGAGCAGTACTTC.

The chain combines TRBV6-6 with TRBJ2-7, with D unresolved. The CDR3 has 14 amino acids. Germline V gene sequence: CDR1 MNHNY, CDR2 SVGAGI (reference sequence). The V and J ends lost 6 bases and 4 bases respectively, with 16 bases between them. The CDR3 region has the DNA TGTGCCAGCAGCCCCACCCTGACTGGTTACGAGCAGTACGTC. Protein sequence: CASSPTLTGYEQYV.

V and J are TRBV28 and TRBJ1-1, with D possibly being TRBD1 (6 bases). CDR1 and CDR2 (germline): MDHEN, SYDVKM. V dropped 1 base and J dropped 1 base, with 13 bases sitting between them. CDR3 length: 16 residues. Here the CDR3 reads CASSLSRGRGNTEAFF. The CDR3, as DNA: TGTGCCAGCAGTTTATCAAGGGGGAGGGGGAACACTGAAGCTTTCTTT.